This passage covers 32 T cell receptor beta chains from one sample sequenced in a study of T cells in narcolepsy. TCRdb's copy holds only in-frame clones and misses some; the assay was immunoSEQ multiplex PCR. The sample has about 29,000 clones; about 87% are singletons. The source material was memory (CD45RA-) CD4+ T cells from blood. The origin of the receptors is a human donor in good health.

This clone came up once. V and J are TRBV27 and TRBJ1-5; D may be TRBD1 (6 bases). This CDR3 is built from 17 residues. The V gene lost 6 bases and the J gene lost 9 bases, with 27 bases spanning the gap. Germline-derived CDR1 and CDR2 are MNHEY and SMNVEV (reference sequence). For the CDR3, the DNA is TGTGCCAGCAGCCATAAGGCGGGGGGGGGCGCGTTTCGGCCCCAGCATTTT. It yields the protein CASSHKAGGGAFRPQHF.

This chain links TRBV6-1 with TRBJ2-1; a possible D gene is TRBD2 (6 bases). The CDR3 is made up of 12 amino acids. Germline V gene data show CDR1 as MNHNS and CDR2 as SASEGT. V lost 1 base to trimming and J lost 15 bases, with 13 bases between them. The CDR3 sequence: CASSEGRERPFF. The CDR3 DNA is TGTGCCAGCAGTGAAGGGAGGGAAAGGCCGTTCTTC.

This chain connects TRBV6-6 to TRBJ1-1; TRBD1 matches at 7 bases. This CDR3 has 15 residues. Germline V gives CDR1 MNHNY, CDR2 SVGAGI (reference sequence). V was clipped by 0 bases and J by 5 bases; unmatched bases: 6. The DNA for the CDR3 is TGTGCCAGCAGTTACTCGAAGGGGGCGCGTACTGAAGCTTTCTTT. Its translation: CASSYSKGARTEAFF.

The gene calls are TRBV28 and TRBJ2-5; D is undetermined. The CDR3 runs to 13 residues. Germline-derived CDR1 and CDR2 are MDHEN and SYDVKM. V was clipped by 3 bases and J by 1 base, with 6 bases between them. Here the CDR3 reads CASSLGIQETQYF. CDR3 bases: TGTGCCAGCAGTTTGGGGATCCAAGAGACCCAGTACTTC.

This clone was counted once. This chain connects TRBV29-1 to TRBJ2-1; TRBD2 matches 8 bases. Trimming at V came to 4 bases and at J to 7 bases, leaving 6 bases not matched to a gene. This CDR3 contains 13 residues. Looked up from germline, CDR1 is SQVTM and CDR2 is ANQGSEA. The CDR3 nucleotides are TGCAGCGTTGTAAGCGGGAGCCGGAATGAGCAGTTCTTC. As protein: CSVVSGSRNEQFF.

This clone showed up just once. V and J are TRBV9 and TRBJ2-2; D is uncertain. CDR1 and CDR2 from the germline V gene are SGDLS and YYNGEE. V was shortened by 0 bases and J by 0 bases, with 6 bases between the two germline ends. This CDR3 is 15 amino acids long. CDR3 DNA: TGTGCCAGCAGCGTAGGGCTCCCGAACACCGGGGAGCTGTTTTTT. Translation gives CASSVGLPNTGELFF.

The chain joins TRBV6-6 to TRBJ2-7; perhaps TRBD2 as D (5 bases). The CDR3 is made up of 13 amino acids. Germline V lookup: CDR1 MNHNY, CDR2 SVGAGI (reference sequence). Deletions cut 2 bases from V and 3 bases from J, with 8 bases between. Written as DNA, the CDR3 is TGTGCCAGCAGTTACGACTACAACTACGAGCAGTACTTC. Amino acid sequence: CASSYDYNYEQYF.

This sequence joins TRBV10-3 and TRBJ2-5; TRBD2 matches 12 bases. V trimming: 4 bases; J trimming: 5 bases; junction bases outside the gene matches: 8. CDR3 size: 16 residues. Germline-derived CDR1 and CDR2 are ENHRY and SYGVKD. The CDR3 DNA sequence: TGTGCCATCAGTGCCTCTAGCGGGAGGGCCGTGGAGACCCAGTACTTC. It encodes CAISASSGRAVETQYF.

The chain recombines TRBV28 with TRBJ1-2; D not certain. V was pared by 2 bases and J by 0 bases, with 10 bases between. CDR1 is MDHEN, CDR2 SYDVKM, per germline. The CDR3 has 15 residues. Here the CDR3 reads CASSLGSGSNYGYTF. The CDR3 DNA sequence: TGTGCCAGCAGTTTAGGTAGCGGTTCTAACTATGGCTACACCTTC.

The chain links TRBV6-6 to TRBJ1-2; perhaps TRBD1 as D (5 bases). The CDR3 length is 16 residues. Trimming left V 2 bases short and J 0 bases short, with 13 bases between. CDR1 and CDR2 (germline): MNHNY, SVGAGI (reference sequence). The CDR3 sequence: CASSYGGLETNYGYTF. For the CDR3, the DNA is TGTGCCAGCAGTTACGGGGGTTTAGAAACTAACTATGGCTACACCTTC.

The rearrangement joins TRBV14 to TRBJ1-1, with D perhaps TRBD1 (6 bases). Germline V CDR1 and CDR2: SGHDN, FVKESK. The CDR3 has 15 amino acids. The germline V and J ends were trimmed by 2 bases and 3 bases, with 13 bases remaining between them. CDR3 coding DNA: TGTGCCAGCAGCCAACGAACAGGGAGGCACACTGAAGCTTTCTTT. It is translated as CASSQRTGRHTEAFF.

This clone was recorded a few times. V usage is TRBV4-1 and J usage is TRBJ2-2, with D maybe TRBD1 (5 bases). Trimming pared 0 bases from V and 6 bases from J, leaving 8 bases between. Germline V gene lookup returns CDR1 MGHRA and CDR2 YSYEKL. The CDR3 covers 14 residues. The CDR3 sequence: CASSQDRVAGELFF. For the CDR3, the DNA is TGCGCCAGCAGCCAAGACAGGGTTGCCGGGGAGCTGTTTTTT.

The chain employs TRBV11-2 and TRBJ1-1, with a weak D call TRBD1 (5 bases). Trimming took off 1 base at V and 5 bases at J, with 14 bases between the two ends. The germline gives CDR1 SGHAT, CDR2 FQNNGV. The CDR3 loop spans 15 amino acids. The CDR3 nucleotides are TGTGCCAGCAGCTTAGGGGCAGGGTTGGGGACTGAAGCTTTCTTT. Amino acids: CASSLGAGLGTEAFF.

The V gene is TRBV30, the J gene TRBJ2-5; possibly TRBD1 or TRBD2 for D (5 bases each). CDR3 size: 12 residues. Germline-derived CDR1 and CDR2 are GTSNPN and SVGIG (reference sequence). Trimming cost V 3 bases and J 8 bases, with 13 bases left between them. CDR3 protein: CAWSLARETQYF. The CDR3 DNA is TGTGCCTGGAGCCTAGCCAGGGAAACCCAGTACTTC.

This rearrangement joins TRBV19 to TRBJ2-1; D perhaps matches TRBD1 (6 bases). The germline V and J ends were trimmed by 6 bases and 9 bases, with 18 bases remaining between them. Germline V gives CDR1 LNHDA, CDR2 SQIVND (reference sequence). The CDR3 runs 14 residues. CDR3: CASRGPGQVSEQFF. The CDR3 coding sequence is TGTGCCAGTAGGGGACCGGGACAAGTAAGTGAGCAGTTCTTC.

This rearrangement joins TRBV10-3 to TRBJ2-1, with 8 bases aligning to TRBD2. V trimming: 2 bases; J trimming: 4 bases; junction bases outside the gene matches: 1. The CDR3 loop spans 14 amino acids. The germline CDR1 and CDR2 sequences are ENHRY and SYGVKD. The CDR3: CAISEGLAYNEQFF. In DNA, the CDR3 is TGTGCCATCAGTGAGGGACTAGCTTACAATGAGCAGTTCTTC.

The chain couples TRBV6-5 to TRBJ2-7; TRBD1 might be the D (6 bases). Germline lookup yields CDR1 MNHEY and CDR2 SVGAGI. CDR3 length equals 11 residues. V lost 5 bases and J 7 bases, leaving 9 bases between the germline ends. Here the CDR3 DNA reads TGTGCCAGCAGTAACCAGGGGGAGCAGTACTTC. This translates into CASSNQGEQYF.

This clone appeared once. The chain has TRBV9 and TRBJ2-5, with D possibly TRBD1 on 6 matching bases. The CDR3 is 13 residues long. The V end was cut by 3 bases, the J end by 1 base, with 7 bases between. Germline V gene sequence: CDR1 SGDLS, CDR2 YYNGEE. This CDR3 reads CASSEGVQETQYF. In DNA form, the CDR3 reads TGTGCCAGCAGCGAGGGGGTCCAAGAGACCCAGTACTTC.

V gene TRBV28 combines with J gene TRBJ1-1; possible D gene TRBD1, 6 bases. There are 13 residues in the CDR3. CDR1 and CDR2 (germline): MDHEN, SYDVKM. V gave up 5 bases and J gave up 4 bases, with 11 bases separating them. The CDR3 loop reads CASSPGGGTEAFF. Here the CDR3 DNA reads TGTGCCAGCAGTCCGGGGGGCGGCACTGAAGCTTTCTTT.

This clone showed up just once. This chain joins TRBV5-1 and TRBJ2-5, with D hard to call. V was shortened by 0 bases and J by 3 bases, with 0 bases between the two germline ends. Per the germline V gene, CDR1 is SGHRS and CDR2 is YFSETQ. This CDR3 is built from 11 residues. The CDR3 DNA sequence: TGCGCCAGCAGCTTGGAAGAGACCCAGTACTTC. Encoded protein: CASSLEETQYF.

The V call is TRBV9, the J call TRBJ2-5; the D gene is possibly TRBD1 (6 bases). V lost 0 bases and J 5 bases, leaving 14 bases between the germline ends. This CDR3 is built from 15 residues. Germline CDR1 and CDR2: SGDLS and YYNGEE. Here the CDR3 reads CASSVGGPGPETQYF. In DNA, the CDR3 is TGTGCCAGCAGCGTAGGGGGGCCGGGACCGGAGACCCAGTACTTC. Based on the CDR3 plus reference TRBV9 and TRBJ2-5, the full variable domain is DSGVTQTPKHLITATGQRVTLRCSPRSGDLSVYWYQQSLDQGLQFLIQYYNGEERAKGNILERFSAQQFPDLHSELNLSSLELGDSALYFCASSVGGPGPETQYFGPGTRLLVL.

CDR3: CASSLGLVKNEQYF. CDR3 nucleotides: TGTGCCAGCAGCTTGGGACTAGTAAAGAACGAGCAGTACTTC. The genes are TRBV5-8 and TRBJ2-7; a weak D match, TRBD2 (6 bases). Germline loops: CDR1 SGHTS, CDR2 YDEGEE. The length of the CDR3 is 14 residues. V gave up 0 bases and J gave up 5 bases, with 12 bases separating them.

The chain couples TRBV18 to TRBJ2-2; D may be TRBD1 (5 bases). CDR1 is KGHSH, CDR2 LQKENI, per germline. This CDR3 contains 17 residues. V gave up 2 bases and J gave up 1 base, with 14 bases separating them. The CDR3 bases are TGTGCCAGCTCACCATTCATCGGCGGACAGAACACCGGGGAGCTGTTTTTT. It is translated as CASSPFIGGQNTGELFF. Together with reference TRBV18 and TRBJ2-2, the CDR3 gives the full variable domain: NAGVMQNPRHLVRRRGQEARLRCSPMKGHSHVYWYRQLPEEGLKFMVYLQKENIIDESGMPKERFSAEFPKEGPSILRIQQVVRGDSAAYFCASSPFIGGQNTGELFFGEGSRLTVL.

This chain uses TRBV7-9 with TRBJ2-7; TRBD1 agrees at 9 bases. The CDR3 is 14 amino acids. The J segment lost 4 bases and the V segment lost 3 bases, leaving 4 bases of the junction unmatched. The germline V gene has CDR1 SEHNR and CDR2 FQNEAQ (reference sequence). CDR3 nucleotide sequence: TGTGCCAGCAGCTTCGACAGGGGGACGTACGAGCAGTACTTC. This translates into CASSFDRGTYEQYF.

The chain employs TRBV2 and TRBJ2-4, with 8 bases that match TRBD1. Trimming cost V 3 bases and J 8 bases; bases outside gene matches: 9. Germline V gene sequence: CDR1 SNHLY, CDR2 FYNNEI. This CDR3 spans 15 amino acids. In DNA, the CDR3 is TGTGCCAGCAGTGAGGAGGGCCAGGGGGCGGACATTCAGTACTTC. This encodes CASSEEGQGADIQYF.

The chain recombines TRBV2 with TRBJ2-7, with TRBD1 matching over 10 bases. The V gene's germline CDR1 is SNHLY and CDR2 FYNNEI. V gave up 6 bases and J gave up 2 bases; unmatched junction bases: 4. This CDR3 has 14 amino acids. This chain's CDR3 is CASRRGQGAYEQYF. The CDR3 DNA sequence: TGTGCCAGCAGGCGAGGACAGGGGGCCTACGAGCAGTACTTC.

The chain couples TRBV5-4 to TRBJ1-3; D gene uncertain. CDR3 length equals 16 residues. Trimming cost V 4 bases and J 2 bases, with 16 bases left between them. The germline V gene encodes CDR1 SGHNT and CDR2 YYREEE (reference sequence). CDR3 amino acids: CASSPEHSRAGNTIYF. The CDR3 DNA reads as TGTGCCAGCAGCCCCGAACACAGCCGGGCTGGAAACACCATATATTTT.

The chain combines TRBV2 with TRBJ1-5; 10 positions match TRBD1. CDR3 length: 15 amino acids. Trimming cost V 7 bases and J 4 bases; bases outside gene matches: 7. The germline gives CDR1 SNHLY, CDR2 FYNNEI. CDR3 nucleotides: TGTGCCAGCAAAATGGACAGGGGGAGAAATCAGCCCCAGCATTTT. Amino acid sequence: CASKMDRGRNQPQHF.

The gene calls are TRBV6-5 and TRBJ2-5, with D perhaps being TRBD1 or TRBD2 (5 bases each). CDR3 length equals 15 residues. Germline CDR1 is MNHEY and CDR2 is SVGAGI. V was clipped by 5 bases and J by 5 bases, with 18 bases between them. CDR3 DNA sequence: TGTGCCAGCAGTACCACCGGGACGCCTACTGAGACCCAGTACTTC. Residues: CASSTTGTPTETQYF.

This rearrangement joins TRBV7-2 to TRBJ1-5, with D hard to call. The CDR3 runs to 16 residues. Germline V gene data show CDR1 as SGHTA and CDR2 as FQGNSA. Trimming removed 8 bases from V and 2 bases from J, with 19 bases in between. The CDR3 spells CASSSFVGFGNQPQHF. CDR3 coding DNA: TGTGCCAGCTCCTCTTTCGTAGGATTTGGCAATCAGCCCCAGCATTTT.

This rearrangement joins TRBV19 to TRBJ1-5, with D tentatively TRBD1 (5 bases). Germline lookup yields CDR1 LNHDA and CDR2 SQIVND (reference sequence). V was pared by 3 bases and J by 2 bases, with 5 bases between. The CDR3 is 13 amino acids. CDR3 sequence (DNA): TGTGCCAGTAGTATCAGGGGCAATCAGCCCCAGCATTTT. Translated: CASSIRGNQPQHF. Combining the CDR3 with reference TRBV19 and TRBJ1-5 gives the whole variable domain DGGITQSPKYLFRKEGQNVTLSCEQNLNHDAMYWYRQDPGQGLRLIYYSQIVNDFQKGDIAEGYSVSREKKESFPLTVTSAQKNPTAFYLCASSIRGNQPQHFGDGTRLSIL.

The chain is built from TRBV28 and TRBJ1-3; D perhaps matches TRBD1 (6 bases). Germline CDR1 reads MDHEN; CDR2 reads SYDVKM. The CDR3 loop spans 15 amino acids. V was cut by 1 base and J by 1 base, with 8 bases left in between. Here the CDR3 DNA reads TGTGCCAGCAGTTTATTGGACAGTTCTGGAAACACCATATATTTT. It specifies CASSLLDSSGNTIYF.